Each of the 15 T cell receptor beta chains below was sequenced from the same sample in a study of blood T cell repertoires in COVID-19. Produced via immunoSEQ multiplex PCR; TCRdb's table is partial and in-frame only. This sample has some 260,000 clones, with roughly 90% found just once. Sequenced input: peripheral blood. These receptors all come from a woman younger than 45 with acute or convalescent COVID-19.

The sample holds one count of this clone. This chain links TRBV9 with TRBJ2-1; 7 nucleotides align to TRBD2. Trimming cost V 0 bases and J 8 bases; bases outside gene matches: 5. The CDR3 sequence is 14 residues long. Germline assignment: CDR1 SGDLS and CDR2 YYNGEE. The DNA of the CDR3 is TGTGCCAGCAGCGTAGGCGGGAGTATCGATGAGCAGTTCTTC. This sequence encodes CASSVGGSIDEQFF.

This clone was observed once. The chain joins TRBV6-5 to TRBJ1-2; 9 bases map to TRBD1. The CDR3 is 13 amino acids. CDR1 MNHEY and CDR2 SVGAGI come from the germline V gene. V shed 4 bases and J 8 bases; nucleotides not matched to a gene: 5. The CDR3: CASSSTTGGGYTF. In nucleotides, the CDR3 is TGTGCCAGCAGTTCCACGACAGGGGGGGGCTACACCTTC.

The rearrangement links TRBV30 to TRBJ1-2; the D gene is possibly TRBD1 (5 bases). The germline V and J ends were trimmed by 8 bases and 7 bases, with 8 bases remaining between them. Germline V gene sequence: CDR1 GTSNPN, CDR2 SVGIG (reference sequence). This CDR3 region has 9 residues. In DNA, the CDR3 is TGTGCCGGGGACTTTGGCTACACCTTC. It yields the protein CAGDFGYTF.

The genes are TRBV11-3 and TRBJ2-1; TRBD2 matches 10 bases. Germline values: CDR1 SGHNT, CDR2 YENEEA. With V trimmed by 6 bases and J by 0 bases, 14 bases remained unmatched. CDR3 length equals 19 residues. CDR3 loop: CASSSLASGSQGSYNEQFF. Here the CDR3 DNA reads TGTGCCAGCAGTTCTCTCGCTAGCGGGAGTCAGGGCTCCTACAATGAGCAGTTCTTC.

This chain uses TRBV27 with TRBJ1-2, with a tentative D call TRBD1 (5 bases). The CDR3 has 12 amino acids. Deletions cut 6 bases from V and 4 bases from J, with 9 bases between. Germline CDR1 and CDR2: MNHEY and SMNVEV (reference sequence). CDR3 sequence (DNA): TGTGCCAGCAGGGGGCTGGTCTATGGCTACACCTTC. As protein: CASRGLVYGYTF.

J is TRBJ2-2 and V is TRBV5-1; TRBD2 agrees at 14 bases. Germline trimming cut 4 bases from V and 4 bases from J; bases unmatched to any gene: 12. The CDR3 consists of 19 residues. Germline V gene data show CDR1 as SGHRS and CDR2 as YFSETQ. The CDR3 DNA sequence: TGCGCCAGCAGCATGAGGACTAGCGGGAGGCTGTTTGGCACCGGGGAGCTGTTTTTT. Residues: CASSMRTSGRLFGTGELFF.

The V and J genes are TRBV12-5 and TRBJ2-2, with 8 bases fitting TRBD1. Germline CDR1 reads LGHNT; CDR2 reads FRNRAP. Trimming cost V 2 bases and J 0 bases; bases outside gene matches: 2. This CDR3 spans 16 amino acids. The CDR3, as DNA: TGTGCTAGTGGTTTGACACAGGGGGCGAACACCGGGGAGCTGTTTTTT. Protein: CASGLTQGANTGELFF.

The chain couples TRBV24-1 to TRBJ1-5; 7 positions agree with TRBD1. Trimming removed 2 bases from V and 5 bases from J; junction bases left unmatched: 8. Germline CDR1 reads KGHDR; CDR2 reads SFDVKD. The CDR3 is 16 amino acids. For the CDR3, the DNA is TGTGCCACCAGTGATTCAATGACAGGGTGGGATCAGCCCCAGCATTTT. This codes for CATSDSMTGWDQPQHF.

The rearrangement uses TRBV27 and TRBJ2-2, with 7 bases that match TRBD2. This CDR3 comprises 16 residues. Germline assignment: CDR1 MNHEY and CDR2 SMNVEV (reference sequence). Trimming cost V 1 base and J 4 bases; bases outside gene matches: 6. In DNA form, the CDR3 reads TGTGCCAGCAGTTTATTGGGGGGGGGTGGCACCGGGGAGCTGTTTTTT. Amino acids: CASSLLGGGGTGELFF.

The chain links TRBV4-1 to TRBJ2-6; D is possibly TRBD1 (5 bases). V lost 0 bases and J lost 2, with 8 bases in between. This CDR3 is built from 16 residues. Germline V gene data show CDR1 as MGHRA and CDR2 as YSYEKL. CDR3 nucleotides: TGCGCCAGCAGCCAAGACCCAGGGACTGGGGCCAACGTCCTGACTTTC. Translation: CASSQDPGTGANVLTF.

V usage is TRBV5-4 and J usage is TRBJ2-1; 13 positions agree with TRBD2. CDR1 and CDR2 (germline): SGHNT, YYREEE (reference sequence). The CDR3 is 18 residues long. Unmatched junction bases numbered 6, after V lost 3 bases and J lost 0 bases. The CDR3 spells CASSSGTSGTFSYNEQFF. Written as DNA, the CDR3 is TGTGCCAGCAGCTCGGGGACTAGCGGGACCTTCTCCTACAATGAGCAGTTCTTC.

The chain recombines TRBV7-2 with TRBJ2-7; D gene unclear. CDR3 size: 13 residues. The V gene's germline CDR1 is SGHTA and CDR2 FQGNSA. With 2 bases removed from V and 4 bases from J, the gap between germline ends came to 9 bases. The CDR3 bases are TGTGCCAGCAGCTTAAACAGTCAATACGAGCAGTACTTC. Translating it yields CASSLNSQYEQYF. Full variable domain (outside the CDR3, taken from reference TRBV7-2 and TRBJ2-7): GAGVSQSPSNKVTEKGKDVELRCDPISGHTALYWYRQSLGQGLEFLIYFQGNSAPDKSGLPSDRFSAERTGGSVSTLTIQRTQQEDSAVYLCASSLNSQYEQYFGPGTRLTVT.

This chain joins TRBV2 and TRBJ2-3, with TRBD1 as a possible D gene (6 bases). The CDR3 is 15 residues long. The V gene lost 11 bases and the J gene lost 0 bases, with 18 bases spanning the gap. Looked up from germline, CDR1 is SNHLY and CDR2 is FYNNEI. This CDR3 is CAWTTGGTSTDTQYF. CDR3 nucleotides: TGTGCCTGGACGACAGGTGGTACTAGCACAGATACGCAGTATTTT.

V usage is TRBV18 and J usage is TRBJ2-1, with D uncertain. The V gene's germline CDR1 is KGHSH and CDR2 LQKENI. V shed 3 bases and J shed 5 bases, with 11 bases lying between them. This CDR3 contains 14 residues. The DNA of the CDR3 is TGTGCCAGCTCACCGAGTTTTTCCAACAATGAGCAGTTCTTC. Protein sequence: CASSPSFSNNEQFF.

This chain joins TRBV5-5 and TRBJ1-5; D is unresolved. CDR3 length: 15 residues. Germline V lookup: CDR1 SGHKS, CDR2 YYEKEE (reference sequence). Trimming removed 0 bases at V and 3 bases at J, with 10 bases between. CDR3 bases: TGTGCCAGCAGCTTGGTGGGAGACTACAATCAGCCCCAGCATTTT. Translated: CASSLVGDYNQPQHF.